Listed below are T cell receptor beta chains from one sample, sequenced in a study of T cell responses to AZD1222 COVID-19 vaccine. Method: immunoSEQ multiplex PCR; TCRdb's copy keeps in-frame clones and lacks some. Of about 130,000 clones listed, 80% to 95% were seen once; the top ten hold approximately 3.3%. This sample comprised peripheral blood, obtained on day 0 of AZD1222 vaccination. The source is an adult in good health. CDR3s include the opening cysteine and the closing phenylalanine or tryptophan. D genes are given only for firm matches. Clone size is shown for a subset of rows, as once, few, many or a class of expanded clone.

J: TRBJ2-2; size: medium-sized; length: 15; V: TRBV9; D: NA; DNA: TGTGCCAGCAGCGTAGCTACAGGGAGGACCGGGGAGCTGTTTTTT; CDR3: CASSVATGRTGELFF
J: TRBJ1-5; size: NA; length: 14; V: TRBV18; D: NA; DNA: TGTGCCAGCTCACTGTATACGGGCAATCAGCCCCAGCATTTT; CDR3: CASSLYTGNQPQHF
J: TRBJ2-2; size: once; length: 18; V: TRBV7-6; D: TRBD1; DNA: TGTGCCAGCAGCCCGCTTCAGGGACAGGGGGCGAACACCGGGGAGCTGTTTTTT; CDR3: CASSPLQGQGANTGELFF
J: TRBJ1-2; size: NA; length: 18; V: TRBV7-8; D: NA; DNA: TGTGCCAGCAGCCTGGCCGGCAGGCGCCGCAACGATGTCTATGGCTACACCTTC; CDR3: CASSLAGRRRNDVYGYTF
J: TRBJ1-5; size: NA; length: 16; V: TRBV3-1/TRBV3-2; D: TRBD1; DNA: TGTGCCAGCAGTCAAGGTGGGCAGGGGGCCAGACAGCCCCAGCATTTT; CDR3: CASSQGGQGARQPQHF
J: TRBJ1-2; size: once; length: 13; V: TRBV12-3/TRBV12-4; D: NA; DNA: TGTGCCAGCAGTTTACCTGGTGGGGGTGGCTACACCTTC; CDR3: CASSLPGGGGYTF
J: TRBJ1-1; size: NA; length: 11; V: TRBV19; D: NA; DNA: TGTGCCAGTAGTAAGCCAAATGAAGCTTTCTTT; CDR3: CASSKPNEAFF
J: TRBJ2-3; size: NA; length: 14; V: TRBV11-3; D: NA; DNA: TGTGCCAGCAGCTTAAGCTACCGCGGGGATACGCAGTATTTT; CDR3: CASSLSYRGDTQYF
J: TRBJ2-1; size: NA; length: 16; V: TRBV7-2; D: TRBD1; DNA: TGTGCCAGCAGCAGAGCCGGGACAGGGGCCGTCAATGAGCAGTTCTTC; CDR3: CASSRAGTGAVNEQFF
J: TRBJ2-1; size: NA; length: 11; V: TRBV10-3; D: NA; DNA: TGTGCCATCAGTGACTGGGTAGAGCAGTTCTTC; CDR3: CAISDWVEQFF
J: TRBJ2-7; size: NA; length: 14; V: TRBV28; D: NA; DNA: TGTGCCAGCAGTCCCTCCTTCGGGGCGGGGGAGCAGTACTTC; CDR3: CASSPSFGAGEQYF
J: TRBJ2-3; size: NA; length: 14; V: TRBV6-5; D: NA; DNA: TGTGCCAGCAAGCTAGACACTAGCACAGATACGCAGTATTTT; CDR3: CASKLDTSTDTQYF
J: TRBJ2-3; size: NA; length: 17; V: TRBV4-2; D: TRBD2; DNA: TGTGCCAGCAGCCAAGATGGGACTATCACTAGCACAGATACGCAGTATTTT; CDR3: CASSQDGTITSTDTQYF
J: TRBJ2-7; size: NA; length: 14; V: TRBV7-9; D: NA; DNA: TGTGCCAGCAGCCGCAGCATCCTACCCCGGGAGCAGTACTTC; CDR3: CASSRSILPREQYF
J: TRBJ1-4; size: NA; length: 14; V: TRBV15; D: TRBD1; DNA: TGTGCCACCAGCAGTAAGGGGGCAAGGGAAAAACTGTTTTTT; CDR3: CATSSKGAREKLFF
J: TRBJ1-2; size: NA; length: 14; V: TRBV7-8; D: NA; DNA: TGTGCCAGCAGCTTTTTGGAGGGGTACTATGGCTACACCTTC; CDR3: CASSFLEGYYGYTF
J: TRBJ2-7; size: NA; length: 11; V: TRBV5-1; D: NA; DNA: TGCGCCAGCAGCTTGGAGTGGGAGCAGTACTTC; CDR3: CASSLEWEQYF
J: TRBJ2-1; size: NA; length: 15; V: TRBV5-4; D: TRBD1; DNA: TGTGCCAGCAGGATAGACAGGGGTTCCTACAATGAGCAGTTCTTC; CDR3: CASRIDRGSYNEQFF
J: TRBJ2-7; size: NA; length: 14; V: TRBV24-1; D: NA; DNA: TGTGCCACCAGTGATCCTGATTCGTCCTACGAGCAGTACTTC; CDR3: CATSDPDSSYEQYF
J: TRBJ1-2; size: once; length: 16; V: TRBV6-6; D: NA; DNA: TGTGCCAGCACCCCGGACGTTAGTGGGGTAGGGGACGGCTACACCTTC; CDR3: CASTPDVSGVGDGYTF
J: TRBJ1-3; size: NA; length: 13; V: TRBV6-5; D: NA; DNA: TGTGCCAGCAGGCGGGGCTCTGGAAACACCATATATTTT; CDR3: CASRRGSGNTIYF
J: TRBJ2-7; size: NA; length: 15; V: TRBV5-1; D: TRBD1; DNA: TGCGCCAGCAGCTTGGGACAGGGACCCCCCTACGAGCAGTACTTC; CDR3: CASSLGQGPPYEQYF
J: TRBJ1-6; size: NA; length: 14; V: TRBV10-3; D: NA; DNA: TGTGCCATCACAGGCAGCTCCTATAATTCACCCCTCCACTTT; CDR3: CAITGSSYNSPLHF
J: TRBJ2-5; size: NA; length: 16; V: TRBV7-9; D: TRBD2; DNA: TGTGCCAGCAGCCTCCCCGGGACTAGAAGAGGAGAGACCCAGTACTTC; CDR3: CASSLPGTRRGETQYF
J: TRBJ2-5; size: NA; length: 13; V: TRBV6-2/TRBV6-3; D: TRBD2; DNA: TGTGCCAGCAGCCGACTAGCAAGCGAGACCCAGTACTTC; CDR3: CASSRLASETQYF
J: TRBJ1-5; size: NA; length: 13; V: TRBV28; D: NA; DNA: TGTGCCAGCAGTTTACCCGGCTATCAGCCCCAGCATTTT; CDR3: CASSLPGYQPQHF
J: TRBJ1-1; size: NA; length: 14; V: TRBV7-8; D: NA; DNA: TGTGCCAGCAGCTTTTCGGCAGCCGGGAGTGAAGCTTTCTTT; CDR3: CASSFSAAGSEAFF
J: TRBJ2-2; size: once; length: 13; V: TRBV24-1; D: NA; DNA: TGTGCCACCTCGGTCGGTGTACCCGGGGAGCTGTTTTTT; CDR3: CATSVGVPGELFF
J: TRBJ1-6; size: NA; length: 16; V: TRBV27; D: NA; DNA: TGTGCCAGCAGTTTAGGGGGATTAAAACCAAATTCACCCCTCCACTTT; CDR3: CASSLGGLKPNSPLHF
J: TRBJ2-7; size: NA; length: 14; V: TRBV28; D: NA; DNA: TGTGCCAGCAGTTTCCGACAGCTCTTGGGCGAGCAGTACTTC; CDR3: CASSFRQLLGEQYF
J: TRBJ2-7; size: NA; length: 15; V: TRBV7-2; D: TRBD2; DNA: TGTGCCAGCAGCTTAGCGGGGACTAGCCGTGTTGAGCAGTACTTC; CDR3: CASSLAGTSRVEQYF